One and the same sample provided the 14 T cell receptor beta chains below, sequenced in a study of blood T cell repertoires in COVID-19. Assay: immunoSEQ multiplex PCR; the TCRdb copy retains only in-frame clones and omits some. The sample lists about 130,000 clones, roughly 83% occurring once. The sample consisted of PBMCs or T cells enriched from blood (not recorded which). Every receptor here comes from a man aged 50-59 years who had recovered from COVID-19.

The chain carries TRBV11-1 and TRBJ1-4; 8 bases align to TRBD1. The CDR3 consists of 16 residues. V shed 5 bases and J 8 bases; nucleotides not matched to a gene: 13. Germline V gene data show CDR1 as SGHAT and CDR2 as FQDESV (reference sequence). CDR3 region: CASSLGQGIVFEKLFF. CDR3 sequence (DNA): TGTGCCAGCAGCCTCGGACAGGGAATTGTCTTCGAAAAACTGTTTTTT.

The chain joins TRBV30 to TRBJ1-5, with a tentative D call TRBD1 (6 bases). The CDR3 runs to 15 residues. V was cut by 2 bases and J by 2 bases, with 13 bases left in between. The germline V gene encodes CDR1 GTSNPN and CDR2 SVGIG (reference sequence). The CDR3 coding sequence is TGTGCCTGGAGTCCTCAGGGGAGCGGCAATCAGCCCCAGCATTTT. As protein: CAWSPQGSGNQPQHF.

V is TRBV7-3 and J is TRBJ1-1; D unresolved. Between the trimmed V and J ends, which lost 2 bases and 2 bases, there was a span of 9 bases. Germline CDR1 and CDR2: SGHTA and FQGTGA. The CDR3 loop spans 14 amino acids. In DNA form, the CDR3 reads TGTGCCAGCAGCTTATCGGGTGTAAACACTGAAGCTTTCTTT. Encoded protein: CASSLSGVNTEAFF.

This chain joins TRBV7-2 and TRBJ2-5; TRBD2 might be the D (5 bases). Per the germline V gene, CDR1 is SGHTA and CDR2 is FQGNSA. Trimming removed 5 bases at V and 5 bases at J, with 18 bases between. The CDR3 covers 15 residues. The CDR3: CASSPPGGLGETQYF. The CDR3 bases are TGTGCCAGCAGCCCCCCCGGAGGTCTCGGGGAGACCCAGTACTTC. Combining the CDR3 with reference TRBV7-2 and TRBJ2-5 gives the whole variable domain GAGVSQSPSNKVTEKGKDVELRCDPISGHTALYWYRQSLGQGLEFLIYFQGNSAPDKSGLPSDRFSAERTGGSVSTLTIQRTQQEDSAVYLCASSPPGGLGETQYFGPGTRLLVL.

This chain joins TRBV30 and TRBJ2-3, with D possibly being TRBD1 (6 bases). This CDR3 has 13 amino acids. V was trimmed by 1 base and J by 6 bases, leaving 11 bases between them. Germline assignment: CDR1 GTSNPN and CDR2 SVGIG (reference sequence). The CDR3 nucleotides are TGTGCCTGGAGTGGTGACAGGTTCGATACGCAGTATTTT. Its protein product is CAWSGDRFDTQYF. Complete variable domain (other parts from reference TRBV30 and TRBJ2-3): SQTIHQWPATLVQPVGSPLSLECTVEGTSNPNLYWYRQAAGRGLQLLFYSVGIGQISSEVPQNLSASRPQDRQFILSSKKLLLSDSGFYLCAWSGDRFDTQYFGPGTRLTVL.

The chain couples TRBV30 to TRBJ1-5; 9 bases agree with TRBD1. CDR1 is GTSNPN, CDR2 SVGIG, per germline (reference sequence). The length of the CDR3 is 14 residues. Trimming at V came to 1 base and at J to 6 bases, leaving 4 bases not matched to a gene. This CDR3 is CAWSGTGGGQPQHF. CDR3 in DNA: TGTGCCTGGAGTGGAACAGGGGGCGGTCAGCCCCAGCATTTT. Supplemented by reference TRBV30 and TRBJ1-5, the full variable domain reads SQTIHQWPATLVQPVGSPLSLECTVEGTSNPNLYWYRQAAGRGLQLLFYSVGIGQISSEVPQNLSASRPQDRQFILSSKKLLLSDSGFYLCAWSGTGGGQPQHFGDGTRLSIL.

The rearrangement joins TRBV19 to TRBJ1-5; D possibly corresponds to TRBD1 (6 bases). The V gene lost 5 bases and the J gene lost 4 bases, with 12 bases spanning the gap. This CDR3 comprises 14 residues. Germline lookup yields CDR1 LNHDA and CDR2 SQIVND (reference sequence). The CDR3 loop is CASSVQGRNQPQHF. CDR3 bases: TGTGCCAGTAGTGTACAGGGAAGGAATCAGCCCCAGCATTTT.

The chain is built from TRBV28 and TRBJ1-1; no clear D. The CDR3 is made up of 13 amino acids. V lost 7 bases, J lost 3 bases, and 12 bases lay in between. The V gene's germline CDR1 is MDHEN and CDR2 SYDVKM. Written as DNA, the CDR3 is TGTGCCAGCAAAAGCTGGGCCTACACTGAAGCTTTCTTT. This codes for CASKSWAYTEAFF.

V usage is TRBV24-1 and J usage is TRBJ2-5; D not resolved. With 4 bases removed from V and 4 bases from J, the gap between germline ends came to 9 bases. The CDR3 contains 13 residues. Germline CDR1 reads KGHDR; CDR2 reads SFDVKD. The CDR3 coding sequence is TGTGCCACCAGTGAGTGGGCAGGAGAGACCCAGTACTTC. This codes for CATSEWAGETQYF.

This chain joins TRBV11-2 and TRBJ1-2; D call uncertain. The germline gives CDR1 SGHAT, CDR2 FQNNGV. Trimming took off 1 base at V and 6 bases at J, with 9 bases between the two ends. The CDR3 is 13 residues long. Here the CDR3 reads CASSLGWQDGYTF. CDR3 nucleotides: TGTGCCAGCAGCTTAGGCTGGCAGGATGGCTACACCTTC.

This rearrangement joins TRBV6-2 or TRBV6-3 to TRBJ1-2, with 7 positions matching TRBD1. The germline CDR1 and CDR2 sequences are MNHEY and SVGEGT. With V trimmed by 5 bases and J by 6 bases, 15 bases remained unmatched. The CDR3 consists of 16 residues. The CDR3 loop is CASSTRGRIDTNGYTF. The CDR3 DNA is TGTGCCAGCAGTACAAGGGGGCGCATCGACACGAATGGCTACACCTTC.

The V and J genes are TRBV15 and TRBJ1-2; 9 bases fit TRBD1. The V gene end was trimmed by 0 bases and the J gene end by 0 bases; junction bases not matched to a gene: 11. CDR3 length: 19 amino acids. Germline loops: CDR1 LNHNV, CDR2 YYDKDF (reference sequence). The CDR3 protein is CATSRDRGTGHKANYGYTF. The CDR3, as DNA: TGTGCCACCAGCAGAGATAGGGGGACAGGGCATAAAGCTAACTATGGCTACACCTTC.

CDR3 coding DNA: TGTGCCAGCTCTCTTCACGGGGAGCCAGCCTACGAGCAGTACTTC. Protein sequence: CASSLHGEPAYEQYF. The rearrangement uses TRBV27 and TRBJ2-7, with a weak D call TRBD2 (5 bases). The CDR3 consists of 15 residues. V gave up 8 bases and J gave up 2 bases, with 19 bases separating them. Germline V gene data show CDR1 as MNHEY and CDR2 as SMNVEV (reference sequence).

Only one count was recorded for this clone. This chain uses TRBV20-1 with TRBJ1-1; no clear D gene. Germline lookup yields CDR1 DFQATT and CDR2 SNEGSKA (reference sequence). V lost 3 bases and J 3 bases, leaving 11 bases between the germline ends. The CDR3 consists of 13 residues. CDR3 in amino acids: CSASDNSDTEAFF. The CDR3 DNA reads as TGCAGTGCTAGTGACAACTCGGACACTGAAGCTTTCTTT.